The present T cell receptor (beta chain) was sequenced within a study of T cells after yellow fever vaccination. Study-wide background: Any fraction with a low cell number was prepared using SMART-Seq v4 Ultra Low Input.

The table lists this clonotype with many counts. TCRdb ran MiXCR on the 5' RACE reads and lists one entry per CDR3 protein. Counted here are about 63,000 distinct CDR3 sequences, 6.5% to 8% occurring once; the ten biggest clones make up 36%. This sequence originates from a man aged 30 to 39 who received the YFV17D yellow fever vaccine. The input for sequencing was CD8+ T cells sorted from PBMCs, taken 15 days after the yellow fever booster vaccination.

CDR3: CASSQTSDYQETQYF. Here the CDR3 DNA reads TGTGCCAGCAGCCAAACTAGCGATTACCAAGAGACCCAGTACTTC. The chain links TRBV14 to TRBJ2-5; 7 bases are a match to TRBD2. The germline gives CDR1 SGHDN, CDR2 FVKESK. CDR3 length: 15 amino acids. V gave up 2 bases and J gave up 0 bases; unmatched junction bases: 3.